This TCR beta chain was captured by sequencing in a study of CD8+CD57+ T cells in acquired aplastic anemia. Broader study findings: Between patients and controls, around 30 CD8+ CDR3 sequences were found in common. The authors found lower diversity in patient CD8+CD57+ cells than in total CD4+ and CD8+ pools.

V lost 8 bases and J lost 4; bases outside the gene matches: 3. Per the germline V gene, CDR1 is SNHLY and CDR2 is FYNNEI. The CDR3 totals 14 residues. The template for TCR beta VDJ and CDR3 sequence profiling was genomic DNA. Using its own MiXCR run on the reads, TCRdb lists one record per CDR3 protein. This sample has 15,000 to 25,000 distinct CDR3 sequences, with approximately 39% found just once. Before being chosen for sequencing, patients had shown CD8+CD57+ cell expansion by flow cytometry. CD8+CD57+ effector memory cells from a sixth of the 12 patients were also sequenced. Sampling of blood occurred while the patients had still received no therapy. This clonotype was recorded a few times. Its antigen is undetermined.

The sequence came from a human donor with aplastic anemia. Sequencing input: CD8+CD57+ T cells sorted from PBMCs. Subset indicated: bead-enriched CD8+CD57+ effector memory T cells from SAA patients. The chain carries TRBV2 and TRBJ1-5; 12 nucleotides agree with TRBD1. The CDR3 reads CASAGQGANQPQHF. DNA of the CDR3: TGTGCCAGCGCGGGACAGGGGGCAAATCAGCCCCAGCATTTT.